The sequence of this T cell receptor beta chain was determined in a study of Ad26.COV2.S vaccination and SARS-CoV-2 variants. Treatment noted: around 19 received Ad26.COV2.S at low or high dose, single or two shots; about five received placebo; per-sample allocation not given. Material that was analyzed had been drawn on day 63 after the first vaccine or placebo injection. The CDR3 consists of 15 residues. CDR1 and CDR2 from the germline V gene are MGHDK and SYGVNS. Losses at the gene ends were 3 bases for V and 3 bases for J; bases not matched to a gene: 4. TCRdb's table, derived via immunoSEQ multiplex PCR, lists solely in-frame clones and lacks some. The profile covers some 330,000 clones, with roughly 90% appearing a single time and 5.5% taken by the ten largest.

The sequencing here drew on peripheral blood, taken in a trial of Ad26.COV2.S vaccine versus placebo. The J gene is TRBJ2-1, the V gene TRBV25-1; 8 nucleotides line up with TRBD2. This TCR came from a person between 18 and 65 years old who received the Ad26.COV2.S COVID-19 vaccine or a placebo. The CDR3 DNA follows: TGTGCCAGCAGTGAGGCGGGAGGAAACTACAATGAGCAGTTCTTC. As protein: CASSEAGGNYNEQFF. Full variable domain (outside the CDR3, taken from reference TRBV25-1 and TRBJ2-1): EADIYQTPRYLVIGTGKKITLECSQTMGHDKMYWYQQDPGMELHLIHYSYGVNSTEKGDLSSESTVSRIRTEHFPLTLESARPSHTSQYLCASSEAGGNYNEQFFGPGTRLTVL.